This T cell receptor (beta chain) originates from a study of T cell responses to AZD1222 COVID-19 vaccine. Repertoires were generated with immunoSEQ multiplex PCR, while TCRdb's copy carries only in-frame clones and drops some. The sample lists 73,000 or so clones, roughly 80% occurring once. Germline V CDR1 and CDR2: MNHEY, SMNVEV (reference sequence). CDR3 length: 14 amino acids. Trimming took off 5 bases at V and 0 bases at J, with 8 bases between the two ends. In regard to this clone: The antigen remains undetermined.

Study outcomes and limitations: Only a handful of AZD1222 recipients were seropositive at baseline. Without day 14 samples, only post-peak T cell repertoires were studied.

The sequencing used peripheral blood, collected on day 0 of AZD1222 vaccination. The chain links TRBV27 to TRBJ2-4, with D unresolved. The clonotype originates from an adult in good health. The CDR3 is CASSPVGAKNIQYF. In nucleotides, the CDR3 is TGTGCCAGCAGTCCAGTGGGAGCCAAAAACATTCAGTACTTC.